This T cell receptor beta chain was retrieved from a study of T cell responses to AZD1222 COVID-19 vaccine. Study-wide points: Across spike, vaccine-associated CD4 TCRs were found, dominant at 160-218 and 743-854.

Produced via immunoSEQ multiplex PCR; TCRdb's table is partial and in-frame only. The table lists 110,000 to 150,000 clones, 80% to 95% of them singletons. Comments on this clone: Its specificity is not known.

Trimming took 8 bases from V and 1 from J, leaving 18 bases between them. Germline loops: CDR1 WNHNN, CDR2 SYGVQD (reference sequence). CDR3 length equals 15 residues. The rearrangement uses TRBV10-1 and TRBJ2-7; D gene uncertain. Here the sequenced sample was peripheral blood, taken on day 0 of AZD1222 vaccination. The clonotype comes from an adult in good health. Here the CDR3 DNA reads TGCGCCAGCGGTAGGAACCCACCCTCATCCTACGAGCAGTACTTC. It encodes CASGRNPPSSYEQYF.